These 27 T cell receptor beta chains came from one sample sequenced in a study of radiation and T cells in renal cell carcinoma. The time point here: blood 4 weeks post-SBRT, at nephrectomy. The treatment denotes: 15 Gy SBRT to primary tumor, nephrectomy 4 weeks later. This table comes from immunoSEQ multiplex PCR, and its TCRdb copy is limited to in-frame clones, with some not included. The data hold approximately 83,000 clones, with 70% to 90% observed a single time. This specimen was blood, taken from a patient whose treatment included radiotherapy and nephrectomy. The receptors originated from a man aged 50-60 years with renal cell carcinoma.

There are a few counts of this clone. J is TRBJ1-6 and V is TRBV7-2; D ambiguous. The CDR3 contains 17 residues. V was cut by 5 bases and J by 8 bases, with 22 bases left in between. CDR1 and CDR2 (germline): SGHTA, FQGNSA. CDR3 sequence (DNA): TGTGCCAGCAGCCAGGCCCTGGTGGTATATGGGGATTCACCCCTCCACTTT. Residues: CASSQALVVYGDSPLHF.

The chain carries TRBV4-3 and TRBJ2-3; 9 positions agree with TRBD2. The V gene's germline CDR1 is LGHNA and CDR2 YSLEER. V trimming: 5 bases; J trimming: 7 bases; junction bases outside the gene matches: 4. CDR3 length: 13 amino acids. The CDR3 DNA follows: TGCGCCAGCAGCGCTAGCGGGGATTATACGCAGTATTTT. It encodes CASSASGDYTQYF.

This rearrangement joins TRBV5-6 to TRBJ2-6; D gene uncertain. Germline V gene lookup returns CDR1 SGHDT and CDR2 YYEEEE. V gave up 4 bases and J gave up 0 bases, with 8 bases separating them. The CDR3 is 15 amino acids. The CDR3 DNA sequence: TGTGCCAGCAGCCTTGGATCCTCTGGGGCCAACGTCCTGACTTTC. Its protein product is CASSLGSSGANVLTF.

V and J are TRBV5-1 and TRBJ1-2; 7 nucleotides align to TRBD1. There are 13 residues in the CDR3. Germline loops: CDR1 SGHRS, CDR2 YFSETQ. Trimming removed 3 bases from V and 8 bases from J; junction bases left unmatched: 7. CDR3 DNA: TGCGCCAGCAGCTCTCAGGGGGGATGGGGCTACACCTTC. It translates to CASSSQGGWGYTF.

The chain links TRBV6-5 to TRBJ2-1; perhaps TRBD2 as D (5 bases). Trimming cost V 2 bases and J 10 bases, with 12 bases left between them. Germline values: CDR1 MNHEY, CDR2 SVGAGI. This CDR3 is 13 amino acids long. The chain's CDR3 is CASSYTREGEQFF. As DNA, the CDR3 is TGTGCCAGCAGTTACACCCGGGAAGGCGAGCAGTTCTTC.

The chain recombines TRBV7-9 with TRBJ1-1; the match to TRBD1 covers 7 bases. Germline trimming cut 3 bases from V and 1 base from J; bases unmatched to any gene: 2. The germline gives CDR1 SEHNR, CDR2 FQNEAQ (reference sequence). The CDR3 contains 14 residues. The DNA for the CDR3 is TGTGCCAGCAGCTTGGGGACAGCGAACACTGAAGCTTTCTTT. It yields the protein CASSLGTANTEAFF.

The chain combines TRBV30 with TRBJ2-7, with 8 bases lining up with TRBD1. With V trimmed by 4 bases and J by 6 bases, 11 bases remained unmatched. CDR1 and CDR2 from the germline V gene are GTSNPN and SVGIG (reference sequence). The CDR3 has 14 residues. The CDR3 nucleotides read TGTGCCTGGACAAAGGCCTCAGGGGGCGGCGAGCAGTACTTC. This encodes CAWTKASGGGEQYF.

The CDR3 loop reads CASSYQVMNTEAFF. The CDR3, as DNA: TGTGCCAGCAGTTATCAGGTCATGAACACTGAAGCTTTCTTT. This rearrangement joins TRBV6-6 to TRBJ1-1; D is unresolved. The CDR3 sequence is 14 residues long. The V end was cut by 3 bases, the J end by 0 bases, with 8 bases between. CDR1 and CDR2 from the germline V gene are MNHNY and SVGAGI (reference sequence).

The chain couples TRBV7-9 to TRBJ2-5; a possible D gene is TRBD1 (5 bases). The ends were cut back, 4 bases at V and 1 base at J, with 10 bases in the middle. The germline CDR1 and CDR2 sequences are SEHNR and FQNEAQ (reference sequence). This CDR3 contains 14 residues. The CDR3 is CASSSRQFQETQYF. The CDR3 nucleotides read TGTGCCAGCAGCTCCCGACAGTTCCAAGAGACCCAGTACTTC.

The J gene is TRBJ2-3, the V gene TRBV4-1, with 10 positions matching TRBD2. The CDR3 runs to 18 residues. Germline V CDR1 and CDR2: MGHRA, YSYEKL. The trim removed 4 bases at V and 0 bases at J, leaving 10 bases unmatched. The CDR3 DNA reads TGCGCCAGCAGCCTAAGCGGGGGGGCCGATACGAGCACAGATACGCAGTATTTT. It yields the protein CASSLSGGADTSTDTQYF.

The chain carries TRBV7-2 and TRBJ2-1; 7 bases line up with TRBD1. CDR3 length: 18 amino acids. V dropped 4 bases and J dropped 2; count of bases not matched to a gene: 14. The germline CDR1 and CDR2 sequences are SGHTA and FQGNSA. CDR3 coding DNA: TGTGCCAGCAGCTCCTGGGGGCTGACAGGGAGCCCCTACAATGAGCAGTTCTTC. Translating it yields CASSSWGLTGSPYNEQFF.

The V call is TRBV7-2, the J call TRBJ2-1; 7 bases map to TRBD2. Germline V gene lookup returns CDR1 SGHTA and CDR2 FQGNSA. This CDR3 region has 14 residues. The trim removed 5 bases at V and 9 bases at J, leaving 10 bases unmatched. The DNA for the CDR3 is TGTGCCAGCAGCCGTATGGCTAGCGGCCTTGAGCAGTTCTTC. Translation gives CASSRMASGLEQFF.

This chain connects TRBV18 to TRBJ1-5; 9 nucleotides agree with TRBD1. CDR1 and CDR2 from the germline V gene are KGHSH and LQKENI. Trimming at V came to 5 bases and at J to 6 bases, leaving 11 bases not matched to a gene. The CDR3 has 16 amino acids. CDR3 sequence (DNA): TGTGCCAGCTCAACAGCCGGGACAGGGCTGGGTCAGCCCCAGCATTTT. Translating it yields CASSTAGTGLGQPQHF.

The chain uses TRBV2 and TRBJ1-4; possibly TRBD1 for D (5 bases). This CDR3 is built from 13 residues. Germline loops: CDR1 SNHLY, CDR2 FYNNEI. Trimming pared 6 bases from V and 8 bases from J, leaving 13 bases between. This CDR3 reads CASSGGVGEKLFF. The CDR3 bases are TGTGCCAGCAGCGGGGGGGTTGGAGAAAAACTGTTTTTT.

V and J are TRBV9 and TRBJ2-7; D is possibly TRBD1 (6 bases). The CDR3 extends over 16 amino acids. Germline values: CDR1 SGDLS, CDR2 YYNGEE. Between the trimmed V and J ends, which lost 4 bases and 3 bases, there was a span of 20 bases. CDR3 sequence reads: CASSPHEAGVNYEQYF. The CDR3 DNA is TGTGCCAGCAGCCCCCATGAGGCAGGGGTCAACTACGAGCAGTACTTC.

The CDR3 coding sequence is TGTGCCAGCAGTGAAGGGGGACAGGGCTCCTACAATGAGCAGTTCTTC. Amino acids: CASSEGGQGSYNEQFF. The rearrangement joins TRBV6-1 to TRBJ2-1; 9 nucleotides agree with TRBD1. The V gene end was trimmed by 1 base and the J gene end by 0 bases; junction bases not matched to a gene: 1. Germline V gene sequence: CDR1 MNHNS, CDR2 SASEGT. The CDR3 contains 16 residues.

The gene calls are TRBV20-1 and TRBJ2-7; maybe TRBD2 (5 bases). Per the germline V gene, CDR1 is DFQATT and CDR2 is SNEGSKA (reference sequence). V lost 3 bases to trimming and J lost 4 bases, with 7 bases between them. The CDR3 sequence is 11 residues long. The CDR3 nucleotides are TGCAGTGCTAGGCGGGTTTACGAGCAGTACTTC. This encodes CSARRVYEQYF.

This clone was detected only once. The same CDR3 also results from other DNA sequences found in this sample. The CDR3, as DNA: TGTGCCAGCAGCGTAGGCGGCCGGGGGACAGATACGCAGTATTTT. Translation: CASSVGGRGTDTQYF. The V and J genes are TRBV9 and TRBJ2-3, with D possibly TRBD2 on 6 matching bases. V was pared by 0 bases and J by 3 bases, with 11 bases between. CDR3 length: 15 residues. The germline CDR1 and CDR2 sequences are SGDLS and YYNGEE.

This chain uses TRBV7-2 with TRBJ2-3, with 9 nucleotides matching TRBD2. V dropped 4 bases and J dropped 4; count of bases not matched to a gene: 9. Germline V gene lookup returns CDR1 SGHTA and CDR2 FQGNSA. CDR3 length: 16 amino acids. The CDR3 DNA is TGTGCCAGCAGCTCCGTAGCGGGAGCCAACGCAGATACGCAGTATTTT. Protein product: CASSSVAGANADTQYF.

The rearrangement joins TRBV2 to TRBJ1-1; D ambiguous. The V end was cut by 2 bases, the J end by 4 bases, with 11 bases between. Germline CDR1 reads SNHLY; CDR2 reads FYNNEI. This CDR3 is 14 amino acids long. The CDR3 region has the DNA TGTGCCAGCAGTGAATACAGTGGGAGCACTGAAGCTTTCTTT. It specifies CASSEYSGSTEAFF. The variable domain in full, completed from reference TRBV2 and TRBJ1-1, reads EPEVTQTPSHQVTQMGQEVILRCVPISNHLYFYWYRQILGQKVEFLVSFYNNEISEKSEIFDDQFSVERPDGSNFTLKIRSTKLEDSAMYFCASSEYSGSTEAFFGQGTRLTVV.

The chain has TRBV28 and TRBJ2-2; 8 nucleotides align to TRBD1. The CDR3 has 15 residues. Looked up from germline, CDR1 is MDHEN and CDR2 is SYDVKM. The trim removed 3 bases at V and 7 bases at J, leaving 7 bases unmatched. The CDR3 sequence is CASSLQGAVGGELFF. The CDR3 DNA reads TGTGCCAGCAGTTTGCAGGGGGCAGTTGGCGGGGAGCTGTTTTTT. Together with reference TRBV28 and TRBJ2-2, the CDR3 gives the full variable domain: DVKVTQSSRYLVKRTGEKVFLECVQDMDHENMFWYRQDPGLGLRLIYFSYDVKMKEKGDIPEGYSVSREKKERFSLILESASTNQTSMYLCASSLQGAVGGELFFGEGSRLTVL.

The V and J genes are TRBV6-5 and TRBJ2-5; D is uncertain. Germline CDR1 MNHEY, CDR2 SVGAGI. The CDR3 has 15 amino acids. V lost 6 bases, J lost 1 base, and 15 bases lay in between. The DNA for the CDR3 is TGTGCCAGCAGGCCGCGCCTCCGGAGCCAAGAGACCCAGTACTTC. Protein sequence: CASRPRLRSQETQYF.

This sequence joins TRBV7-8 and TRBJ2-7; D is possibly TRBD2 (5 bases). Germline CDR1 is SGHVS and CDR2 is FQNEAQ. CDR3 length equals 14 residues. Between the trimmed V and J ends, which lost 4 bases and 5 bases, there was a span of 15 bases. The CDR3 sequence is CASSSPPRENEQYF. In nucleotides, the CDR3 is TGTGCCAGCAGCTCCCCCCCGAGGGAAAACGAGCAGTACTTC.

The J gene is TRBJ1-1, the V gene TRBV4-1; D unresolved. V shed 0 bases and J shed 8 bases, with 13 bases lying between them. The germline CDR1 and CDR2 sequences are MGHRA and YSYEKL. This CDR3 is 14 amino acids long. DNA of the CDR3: TGCGCCAGCAGCCAAGATCCAGATTTCGGAGAAGCTTTCTTT. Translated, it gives CASSQDPDFGEAFF.

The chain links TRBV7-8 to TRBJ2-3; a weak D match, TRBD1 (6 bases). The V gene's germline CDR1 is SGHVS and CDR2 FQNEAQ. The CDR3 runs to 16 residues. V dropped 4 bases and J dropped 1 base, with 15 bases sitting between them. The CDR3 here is CASSSPRGLGTDTQYF. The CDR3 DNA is TGTGCCAGCAGCTCCCCCAGGGGTCTGGGCACAGATACGCAGTATTTT.

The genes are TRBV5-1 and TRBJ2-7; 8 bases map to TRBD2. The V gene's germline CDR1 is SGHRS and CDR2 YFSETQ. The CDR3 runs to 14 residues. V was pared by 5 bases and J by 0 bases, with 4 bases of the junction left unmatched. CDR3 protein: CASRPGGDSYEQYF. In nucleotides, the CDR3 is TGCGCCAGCAGACCCGGGGGGGACTCCTACGAGCAGTACTTC.

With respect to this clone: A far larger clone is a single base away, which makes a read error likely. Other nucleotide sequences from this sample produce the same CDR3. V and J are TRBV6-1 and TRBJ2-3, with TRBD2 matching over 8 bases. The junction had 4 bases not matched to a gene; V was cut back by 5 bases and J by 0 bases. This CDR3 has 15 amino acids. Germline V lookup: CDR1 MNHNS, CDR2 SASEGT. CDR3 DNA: TGTGCCAGCAGTTTTGCGGGGGGCAGCACAGATACGCAGTATTTT. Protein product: CASSFAGGSTDTQYF.